This TCR beta chain is from a study of post-analysis software for immune sequencing data (dated by TCRdb to between 2015 and 2017). The study in broad terms: Relapsing-remitting, secondary progressive and progressive-relapsing multiple sclerosis were recorded as disease courses, and subtype annotation was lacking for some patients. The multiple sclerosis patient repertoires were compared with roughly twelve previously published healthy control repertoires from donors aged 6 to 25 years. A subset of samples was prepared in parallel using single-end sample barcoding, then pooled and co-amplified after Illumina adapter ligation.

TCR beta repertoires were profiled from peripheral blood of about a dozen young patients with multiple sclerosis to demonstrate the VDJtools post-analysis software. The multiple sclerosis patients were children and adolescents between about 6 and 16 years of age. Results the study describes overall, beyond this receptor: When samples were clustered directly using the F measure, samples prepared in the same batch co-clustered strongly, which prompted a batch-effect correction. The control group was slightly older than the multiple sclerosis patient group. Multiple sclerosis patients had significantly lower normalized Chao1 diversity than controls, a result that suggests substantial peripheral T-cell clonal expansion. A few TRBV segments, including TRBV5-6, TRBV5-1 and TRBV20-1, were significantly more frequent in patients than controls.

The library was built by means of PCR. Sequenced using an Illumina HiSeq 2500. To reduce PCR and sequencing biases, unique molecular identifiers were incorporated into the TCR beta cDNA libraries. Around 500,000 cDNA molecules were obtained for every 1 to 10 million input T cells, so each molecule roughly corresponded to one T cell. The same protocol used for the earlier healthy control dataset was applied to prepare and sequence the patient libraries. Within a given batch, samples were prepared together, multiplexed and sequenced on the same HiSeq lane. The paper's processing steps were these. MIGEC handled the raw barcoded reads, throwing out single-read molecular identifier groups before consensus assembly and CDR3 extraction. VDJtools was used for post-analysis of the clonotype tables, and diversity was normalized by down-sampling every dataset to the size of the smallest sample. Repertoire overlap clustering matched CDR3 amino acid but not nucleotide sequences to correct batch-related cross-sample contamination. TCRdb handled the public reads itself, with Q25 trimming in fastp and clone calling in MiXCR, and kept productive beta chains. When rows share a CDR3 protein, they turn into one entry using the most common DNA and genes. These V and J calls rely on TCRdb rather than the paper's analysis. The table for this sample lists roughly 730,000 distinct CDR3 sequences; roughly 29% of them were counted only once. Roughly 0.53% of the sample lies in the top ten.

In its sample, this clonotype was seen a few times. Its antigen remains unidentified. The record has no base qualities; no much larger clone is one base away. From a lookup of the germline V gene, CDR1 and CDR2 are MNHEY and SVGEGT. At the junction V is shortened by 4 bases and J by 0 bases, with 16 bases in between. The CDR3 runs 18 amino acids, cysteine and phenylalanine included. Only CDR3 DNA remains: 54 bases, in frame from the first base. The sample was blood. This chain joins TRBV6-2 or TRBV6-3 to TRBJ2-6; a weak D assignment points to TRBD2 (6 bases agree). The clonotype was recovered from a girl aged 5-17 years with multiple sclerosis. The CDR3 protein sequence reads: CASSSPASVPSGANVLTF. The bases read TGTGCCAGCAGTTCCCCCGCTAGCGTGCCCTCTGGGGCCAACGTCCTGACTTTC.